This T cell receptor (beta chain) was found in a study of blood T cell repertoires in COVID-19. The wider study: Material from acute and convalescent COVID-19 was sourced from the United States, Italy and Spain. From T cells, B-cell-depleted T cells, or PBMCs came the material, which was cDNA or gDNA.

Measured with immunoSEQ multiplex PCR; TCRdb has only the in-frame clones, and not every one. Counted here are approximately 240,000 clones, just under 85% occurring once; the ten biggest clones make up 5% to 8%. This clone was detected a few times. CDR1 and CDR2 (germline): MDHEN, SYDVKM. The V segment lost 2 bases and the J segment 0 bases; nucleotides outside the gene matches: 7. CDR3 size: 17 residues. The chain recombines TRBV28 with TRBJ1-1, with 9 bases aligning to TRBD1. This receptor was identified in an older woman with active or convalescent COVID-19. The material sequenced was peripheral blood. The CDR3 region has the DNA TGTGCCAGCAGTTTAAGTGGGACAGGGTCCGTGAACACTGAAGCTTTCTTT. It yields the protein CASSLSGTGSVNTEAFF.